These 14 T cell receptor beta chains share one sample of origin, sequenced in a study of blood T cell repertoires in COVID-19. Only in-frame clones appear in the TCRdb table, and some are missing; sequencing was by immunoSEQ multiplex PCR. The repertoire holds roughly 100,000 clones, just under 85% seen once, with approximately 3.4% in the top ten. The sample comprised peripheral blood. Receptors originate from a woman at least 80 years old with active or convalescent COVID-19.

The DNA for the CDR3 is TGTGCCAGCAGTTTGGACAGATATGGCTACACCTTC. Its translation is CASSLDRYGYTF. The chain employs TRBV6-5 and TRBJ1-2; tentatively, D is TRBD1 (6 bases). V was pared by 4 bases and J by 5 bases, with 8 bases between. The V gene's germline CDR1 is MNHEY and CDR2 SVGAGI. The CDR3 runs 12 residues.

CDR3 nucleotide sequence: TGTGCCTGGAGTCCCTACGGGGGGAACACTGAAGCTTTCTTT. Protein sequence: CAWSPYGGNTEAFF. The V and J genes are TRBV30 and TRBJ1-1, with a tentative D call TRBD1 (5 bases). The CDR3 has 14 residues. Trimming shortened V by 2 bases and J by 1 base, and 11 bases separated the two germline ends. Germline assignment: CDR1 GTSNPN and CDR2 SVGIG (reference sequence).

CDR3 sequence (DNA): TGTGCCATGAAACTAGCGGGAGGGTCTACGAACACCGGGGAGCTGTTTTTT. It yields the protein CAMKLAGGSTNTGELFF. The V call is TRBV5-4, the J call TRBJ2-2; 13 positions match TRBD2. The germline gives CDR1 SGHNT, CDR2 YYREEE (reference sequence). The CDR3 is 17 amino acids. The junction had 8 bases not matched to a gene; V was cut back by 9 bases and J by 0 bases.

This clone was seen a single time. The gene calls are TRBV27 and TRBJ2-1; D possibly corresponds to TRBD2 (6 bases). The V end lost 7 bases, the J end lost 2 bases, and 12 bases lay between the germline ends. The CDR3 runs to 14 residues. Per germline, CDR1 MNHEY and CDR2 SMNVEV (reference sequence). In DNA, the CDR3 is TGTGCCAGCAAGGGCGGGACCCCCTACAATGAGCAGTTCTTC. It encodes CASKGGTPYNEQFF.

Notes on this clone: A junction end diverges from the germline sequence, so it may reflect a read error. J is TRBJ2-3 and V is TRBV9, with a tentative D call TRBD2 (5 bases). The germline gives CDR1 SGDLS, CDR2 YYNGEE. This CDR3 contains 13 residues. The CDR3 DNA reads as TGTGCCAGCAGCGCTACAGCCCGGGATCAACCCTTTTTT. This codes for CASSATARDQPFF.

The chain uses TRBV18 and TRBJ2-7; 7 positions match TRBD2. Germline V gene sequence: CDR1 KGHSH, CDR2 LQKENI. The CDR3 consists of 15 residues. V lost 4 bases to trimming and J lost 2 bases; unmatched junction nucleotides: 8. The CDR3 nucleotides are TGTGCCAGCTCACTCAGGGCGGGAGCCACCTACGAGCAGTACTTC. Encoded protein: CASSLRAGATYEQYF.

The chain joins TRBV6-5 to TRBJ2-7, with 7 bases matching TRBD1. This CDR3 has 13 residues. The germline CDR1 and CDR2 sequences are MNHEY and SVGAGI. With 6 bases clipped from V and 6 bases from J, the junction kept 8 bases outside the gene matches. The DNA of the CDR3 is TGTGCCAGCAGCCAAGACAGGGTAGGCGAGCAGTACTTC. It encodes CASSQDRVGEQYF.

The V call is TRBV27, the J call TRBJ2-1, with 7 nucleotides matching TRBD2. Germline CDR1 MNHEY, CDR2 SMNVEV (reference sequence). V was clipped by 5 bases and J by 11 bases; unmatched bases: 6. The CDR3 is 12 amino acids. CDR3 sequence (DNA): TGTGCCAGCAGTACGCTCGGGGGGAAGCAGTTCTTC. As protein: CASSTLGGKQFF.

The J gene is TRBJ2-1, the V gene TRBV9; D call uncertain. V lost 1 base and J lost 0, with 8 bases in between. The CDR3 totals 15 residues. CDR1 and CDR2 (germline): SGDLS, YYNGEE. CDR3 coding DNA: TGTGCCAGCAGCGTATCCTCCAGCTCCTACAATGAGCAGTTCTTC. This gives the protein CASSVSSSSYNEQFF.

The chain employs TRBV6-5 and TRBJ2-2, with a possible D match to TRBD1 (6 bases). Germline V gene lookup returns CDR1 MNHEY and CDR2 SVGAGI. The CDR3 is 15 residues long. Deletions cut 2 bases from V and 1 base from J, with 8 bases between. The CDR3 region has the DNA TGTGCCAGCAGTTACCGGGACAAGAACACCGGGGAGCTGTTTTTT. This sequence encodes CASSYRDKNTGELFF.

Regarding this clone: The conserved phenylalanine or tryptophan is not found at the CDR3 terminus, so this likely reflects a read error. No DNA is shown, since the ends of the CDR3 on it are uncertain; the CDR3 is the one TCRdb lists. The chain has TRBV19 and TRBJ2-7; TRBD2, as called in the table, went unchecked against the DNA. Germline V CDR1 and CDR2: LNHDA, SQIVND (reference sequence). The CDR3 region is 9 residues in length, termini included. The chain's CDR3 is CASSMTLPI.

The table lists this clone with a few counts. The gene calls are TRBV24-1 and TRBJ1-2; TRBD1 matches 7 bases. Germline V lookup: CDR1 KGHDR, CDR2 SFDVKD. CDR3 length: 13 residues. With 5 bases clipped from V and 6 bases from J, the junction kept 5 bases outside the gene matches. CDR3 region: CATSGTGFDGYTF. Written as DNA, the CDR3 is TGTGCCACCAGTGGGACAGGCTTTGATGGCTACACCTTC.

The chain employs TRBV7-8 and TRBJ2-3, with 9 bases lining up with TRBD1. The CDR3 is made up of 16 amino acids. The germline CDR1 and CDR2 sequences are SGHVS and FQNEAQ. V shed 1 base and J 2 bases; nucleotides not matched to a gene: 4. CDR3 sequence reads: CASSLGDRGITDTQYF. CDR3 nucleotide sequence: TGTGCCAGCAGCTTAGGAGACAGGGGGATCACAGATACGCAGTATTTT.

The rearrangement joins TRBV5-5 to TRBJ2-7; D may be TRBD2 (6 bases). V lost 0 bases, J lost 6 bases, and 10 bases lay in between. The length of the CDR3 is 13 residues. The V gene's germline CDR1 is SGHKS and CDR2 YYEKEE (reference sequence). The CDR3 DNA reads TGTGCCAGCAGCTTGGGGTCCGGGGGCGAGCAGTACTTC. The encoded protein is CASSLGSGGEQYF.